This T cell receptor (beta chain) derives from a study of blood T cell repertoires in COVID-19. Produced via immunoSEQ multiplex PCR; TCRdb's table is partial and in-frame only. The sample carries approximately 330,000 clones, 87% recorded once. While infection was still active, Seattle patients were enrolled and then followed longitudinally. The CDR3 has 13 amino acids. Trimming removed 1 base from V and 6 bases from J, with 9 bases in between. Germline V gene data show CDR1 as LGHNA and CDR2 as YSLEER. V is TRBV4-3 and J is TRBJ1-2; D gene unclear. Sample: peripheral blood. The sequence derives from a man between 25 and 39 years old with COVID-19, enrolled during active disease. CDR3: CASSQGLGDGYTF. DNA of the CDR3: TGCGCCAGCAGCCAAGGGTTGGGCGATGGCTACACCTTC.